This T cell receptor (beta chain) was obtained from a study of T-cell memory formation after mild COVID-19 (TCRdb year 2021). About the investigation overall: TCR sequence clusters from the two donors were largely donor specific. Longitudinal TCRalpha and TCRbeta repertoire sequencing tracked T-cell clones expanding and contracting after mild COVID-19 in two donors. The cohort was made up of two young adult volunteers, one female and one male, who were previously healthy. Findings and caveats that apply to the study as a whole: The detection of some responding clones in pre-infection memory suggests that pre-existing cross-reactive memory T cells joined the SARS-CoV-2 response. Whether the second-wave clones peaking on day 37 were SARS-CoV-2 specific was not confirmed. The study covered only a couple of mild cases, and larger cohorts including severe cases with pre-infection samples were considered necessary. Clones contracting from day 15 to 85 had balanced CD4/CD8 phenotypes, while a second wave expanding from day 15 to 37 was biased towards CD4+. Contracting CD4+ clones were located mainly in the CM and EM memory subsets, whereas CD8+ clones were found to be enriched in EMRA.

TCRdb lists the instrument as Illumina NovaSeq 6000. TCRalpha and TCRbeta cDNA libraries were built by 5'RACE with constant-segment primers, adding sample barcodes and unique molecular identifiers. RNA was extracted from every sample with Trizol reagent. Library amplification was performed in two PCR steps, and a second sample barcode and Illumina TruSeq adapters were introduced in the second step. The libraries were sequenced on an Illumina NovaSeq using 2 x 150 bp paired-end reads. The authors' pipeline ran thus. With migec v1.2.7, reads were demultiplexed and then collapsed into UMI-guided consensus sequences. Using mixcr v2.1.11, UMI consensuses were aligned to TRA and TRB V and J templates and then assembled into clonotypes. A clonotype was counted as expanded or contracted only if both edgeR and NoisET called the change significant, with noise models trained on biological replicates. For edgeR calls, a false discovery rate-adjusted p below 0.01 and a log2 fold-change threshold of 1 were applied. As an exploratory analysis of dynamics, max-normalized trajectories of the 1000 most abundant clonotypes were examined by PCA with hierarchical clustering. Each responding clone was given a CD4 or CD8 phenotype based on the CD4+ and CD8+ repertoires, which had been sequenced separately. TCRdb took the public reads, trimmed them with fastp at Q25, ran MiXCR for clone calling and kept in-frame beta chains. Each entry merges the rows of one CDR3 protein and shows their most common DNA and genes. What appears here as the V and J calls and clone size reflects TCRdb's work, not the paper's. This sample lists 400,000 or so distinct CDR3 sequences; under 25% were detected once. The top ten constitute around 12% of the sample.

This clonotype was counted only a few times. It has no known antigen specificity. No much larger clonotype is one base removed from it; base qualities were not supplied. Ficoll-Paque density gradient centrifugation was used to isolate PBMCs. The clonotype comes from an adult woman who had mild COVID-19 (a few samples of this study predate the infection). The sample titles of this study are shuffled in the database, so cell type and time point are left out; the donor was told from shared clones. Sequencing was performed on PBMCs or a T cell subset sorted from them (not recorded which).

The CDR3 region reads CASALQKQETQYF. The nucleotide sequence reads TGTGCCAGCGCCTTACAGAAACAAGAGACCCAGTACTTC. The receptor chain draws on TRBV7-6 and TRBJ2-5; the D gene is not confidently resolved. The V and J ends are trimmed by 8 bases and 2 bases, leaving 12 bases between them. In the germline V gene, CDR1 corresponds to SGHVS and CDR2 to FNYEAQ. From the cysteine through the phenylalanine, the CDR3 covers 13 amino acids. The DNA shown is the 39-base CDR3, in frame from base 1.